This T cell receptor beta chain derives from a study of PD-1 blockade in classical Hodgkin lymphoma (dated by TCRdb to about 2020). Regarding the study in general: Nivolumab dosing was 3 mg/kg intravenously every 2 weeks, continuing until either disease progression or unacceptable toxicity. A peripheral blood immune signature of response to PD-1 blockade in classical Hodgkin lymphoma was defined using TCR beta sequencing and CyTOF. What the work shows at the level of the full study, not this receptor alone: Baseline TCR diversity was reported to be lower in newly diagnosed patients than in healthy donors, and even lower in relapsed/refractory patients. Trial patients with a complete response had baseline diversity similar to that of newly diagnosed patients, while partial responders and progressors had significantly lower diversity. The study was restricted to a single clinical trial cohort, and the causes of repertoire differences, possibly disease activity or prior therapy, were left undefined. A significant rise by C4D1 was seen in CD4+ but not CD8+ TCR diversity (p=0.0027 vs p=0.16), with the rise being most apparent in complete responders (p=0.02). Lower diversity was seen in patients whose nivolumab began less than 1 year after ASCT, and these patients were left out of later analyses so that immune reconstitution would not confound the results.

V gives up 2 bases and J gives up 3 bases, and the segment between their germline ends measures 11 bases. Inclusive of the bounding cysteine and phenylalanine, the CDR3 is 15 residues long. Only CDR3 DNA is held: 45 bases, read in frame from base 1. Genomic DNA was extracted with the Qiagen DNeasy kit from unsorted PBMCs and from negatively selected CD4+ and CD8+ fractions. TCR beta CDR3 regions were subjected to amplification by immunoSEQ multiplex PCR with primers that anneal to V and J segments. A synthetic immune receptor repertoire was used to minimize amplification bias, and any remaining bias was removed computationally after sequencing. From the authors' description of their analysis: Repertoire diversity was quantified as the Shannon entropy index using custom Python scripts. Unsorted, CD4+ and CD8+ repertoires were analyzed separately, except in combined analyses where CD4+ and CD8+ sequences were merged in silico. A clone counted as expanded when the clone's frequency after treatment rose at least 2-fold relative to C1D1, and clones undetected at baseline were given a pseudocount of 0.5. Clones with 0 or 1 copy at C1D1 were defined as singleton clones, while clones with 2 or more copies were defined as non-singleton clones. By matching protein sequences in sorted samples from the same patient, clones expanded in unsorted samples were annotated as CD4+, CD8+ or unknown. Wilcoxon tests on paired samples were used to test changes in diversity from C1D1 to C4D1. This is the immuneACCESS table as TCRdb keeps it, with only in-frame sequences that have V and J called. A part of the clones is gone; compared with another copy, unresolved V genes explain less than half, and the rest is unexplained. V, J and clone size derive from that table, while D and trimming were established from the DNA sequence. Here the sample has about 6,400 clones; 78% occur a single time. The ten largest clonotypes hold approximately 4% of the sample.

The sample's time point, from its label and the paper: cycle 1 day 1 (C1D1), immediately before nivolumab initiation. Relapse after autologous stem cell transplantation had occurred in all trial patients, and cohorts A, B and C were distinguished by prior brentuximab vedotin exposure. A Miltenyi CD4+ T cell isolation kit was used for magnetic negative selection to purify CD4+ T cells from thawed PBMCs. A total of approximately 51 patients with relapsed/refractory classical Hodgkin lymphoma made up the trial cohort, and each patient's best overall response was complete response, partial response or progressive disease. In the multi-cohort phase II CheckMate 205 trial, trial patients received single-agent nivolumab. An independent review committee assessed best overall response by applying the 2007 International Working Group response criteria. Trial PBMCs were collected immediately before nivolumab initiation (C1D1) and during therapy at cycle 2 day 1 and cycle 4 day 1. Peripheral blood was collected in 8 mL Vacutainer Cell Preparation Tubes, from which PBMCs were isolated by centrifugation and then cryopreserved. Purified CD4+ and CD8+ fractions were prepared only for cases where an additional PBMC sample was available. Magnetically labelled cells were removed on LS columns in a quadroMACS separator, and the flow-through was retained as the purified fraction.

A few counts support this clone. Its antigen is unknown. There are no base qualities to consult, and no much larger clone falls within one base. The starting material was CD4+ T cells from blood, obtained at baseline. This clonotype was obtained from a human donor with classical Hodgkin lymphoma. This chain joins TRBV5-3 to TRBJ2-2, with the D gene not clear enough to name. TRBV5-3 is an open reading frame whose function is uncertain. The sequenced DNA is TGTGCCAGAAGCTTTACCCAGCTTCACACCGGGGAGCTGTTTTTT. Its protein reads: CARSFTQLHTGELFF.